This T cell receptor (beta chain) comes out of a study of blood T cell repertoires in COVID-19 (dated by TCRdb to 2018 to 2021). Study-wide context: The collaborator samples originated in the United States, Italy and Spain and spanned the acute and convalescent phases of COVID-19. Where HLA class I and class II types were available, the types were taken from metadata supplied by the sample provider, not from assay-based typing. Sample metadata almost always included a de-identified subject ID, COVID-19 status, age in years and sex. The prospective study material was composed of cDNA or gDNA derived from T cells, B-cell-depleted T cells, or PBMCs. Subjects who had been exposed to COVID-19, were actively infected with it, or had recovered from it provided the deeply sampled blood TCRbeta repertoires that made up the dataset. The repertoires were made available in a free public database intended to serve as a resource for research on the immune response to SARS-CoV-2. The samples were drawn from the first 160 participants of the ongoing ImmuneRACE study and from 950 to 1,500 subjects provided by 6 global collaborators. The investigation overall reported the following: The quantity of clinical and demographic metadata differed by source and by participant and was supplied without curation.

The CDR3 covers 18 residues, taking in both the cysteine and the phenylalanine. Here the CDR3 DNA is all that survives: 54 bases in frame from base 1. The V end gives up 4 bases and the J end 5 bases, leaving 10 bases in the junction not matched to a gene. CDR1 is given as SEHNR and CDR2 as FQNEAQ, both from the germline V gene (reference sequence). As to this clone: What this receptor recognizes is not known. The input lacks base qualities; no much larger clone sits a single base away.

Whole blood was collected in K2EDTA tubes by collaborating institutions according to the institutions' own protocols. For TCRbeta analysis, collaborators shipped samples in one of three forms: frozen whole blood, isolated PBMCs, or DNA extracted from either of those sample types. The immunoSEQ Assay, a bias-controlled multiplex PCR, was used to amplify TCRbeta CDR3 regions from genomic DNA. In the source study's methods: The number of nucleated cells in each sample was estimated by amplification of reference gene primers within the assay. Sequence reads were collapsed and filtered to measure the absolute abundance of every unique TCRbeta CDR3 rearrangement. For each sample, productive Simpson clonality was calculated by taking the square root of Simpson's diversity index across productive rearrangements. TCRdb retrieved this table from immuneACCESS and kept in-frame rearrangements only. Not all clones are present; in checked studies, unresolved V genes account for under half, and no reason is known for the remainder. The V and J calls and clone size are taken from that table; D and trimming were inferred from the DNA. This sample comprises about 160,000 clones, about 90% of them detected only once. The leading ten clones occupy 4% of the sample.

The sequence is built from TRBV7-9 and TRBJ2-5; 16 of the junction bases match TRBD2. Sequencing was performed on peripheral blood. The TCR comes from a woman aged 65 to 85 with acute or convalescent COVID-19. CDR3 sequence: CASSSQGLAGGPGETQYF. The nucleotides are TGTGCCAGCAGCTCCCAGGGACTAGCGGGAGGGCCTGGGGAGACCCAGTACTTC.